The 29 T cell receptor beta chains in this list originate from one sample, sequenced in a study of Graves' ophthalmopathy and Graves' hyperthyroidism listed by TCRdb under 2018. TCRdb records Illumina HiSeq 2000 as the sequencer. For repertoire sequencing, TCR beta CDR3 regions were amplified from RNA transcripts. HTBI primers and the Qiagen OneStep RT-PCR kit were used in a first-round RT-PCR, which was followed by a second-round multiplex PCR, size selection and purification. The raw public reads went through TCRdb reprocessing: fastp at Q25, MiXCR clone calling, in-frame beta chains kept. Under each unique CDR3 protein, matching rows form one entry showing the most common genes and DNA. For this sample the table gives 620,000 or so distinct CDR3 sequences, of which roughly 20% were detected only once. The ten top clones hold around 6.9% of the sample. The sample taken for sequencing was peripheral blood. The receptors come from a woman aged 18-35 years with stable Graves' hyperthyroidism. Some clones in this sample may be carry-over from other donors' samples. Donor details come from another sample of the same person, matched by shared clones.

This clonotype occurred many times. The chain is built from TRBV6-5 and TRBJ1-2, with D possibly being TRBD1 (5 bases). Germline lookup yields CDR1 MNHEY and CDR2 SVGAGI. V was pared by 2 bases and J by 0 bases, with 16 bases between. The CDR3 is made up of 17 amino acids. The CDR3 DNA follows: TGTGCCAGCAGTTACGGGACTTTCATGGGGGCTAACTATGGCTACACCTTC. Its translation is CASSYGTFMGANYGYTF.

V is TRBV7-8 and J is TRBJ2-1, with 8 nucleotides matching TRBD2. The junction had 3 bases not matched to a gene; V was cut back by 4 bases and J by 1 base. The CDR3 is 15 amino acids. Germline V lookup: CDR1 SGHVS, CDR2 FQNEAQ. CDR3 in DNA: TGTGCCAGCAGCTCCCGGGAGGGGTCCTACAATGAGCAGTTCTTC. It specifies CASSSREGSYNEQFF.

This chain uses TRBV29-1 with TRBJ2-6; D possibly corresponds to TRBD2 (6 bases). This CDR3 is 19 amino acids long. The germline CDR1 and CDR2 sequences are SQVTM and ANQGSEA. V dropped 2 bases and J dropped 2 bases, with 22 bases sitting between them. The CDR3 sequence: CSVELGEVSGSPGANVLTF. Here the CDR3 DNA reads TGCAGCGTTGAACTTGGGGAGGTTTCAGGGAGCCCTGGGGCCAACGTCCTGACTTTC.

In this sample, this clonotype turned up many times. The genes are TRBV9 and TRBJ2-2; 8 bases map to TRBD2. The CDR3 length is 14 residues. After removal of 5 bases from V and 4 bases from J, the junction contained 4 bases not matched to a gene. CDR1 SGDLS and CDR2 YYNGEE come from the germline V gene. The CDR3 DNA sequence: TGTGCCAGCAGTGTCGGGGGGGGCACCGGGGAGCTGTTTTTT. Protein product: CASSVGGGTGELFF.

This clonotype was counted ten times or more. The chain couples TRBV3-1 to TRBJ1-2; D is perhaps TRBD1 (6 bases). CDR3 length equals 13 residues. CDR1 LGHDT and CDR2 YNNKEL come from the germline V gene (reference sequence). The V end lost 6 bases, the J end lost 4 bases, and 12 bases lay between the germline ends. CDR3 nucleotide sequence: TGTGCCAGCAGTCGAGGGGGATCCTATGGCTACACCTTC. This translates into CASSRGGSYGYTF.

The chain couples TRBV6-1 to TRBJ1-1, with D maybe TRBD1 (6 bases). This CDR3 is 16 amino acids long. Per the germline V gene, CDR1 is MNHNS and CDR2 is SASEGT. Trimming stripped 6 bases from V and 4 bases from J, with 21 bases between. The chain's CDR3 is CASRHPPGAGGTEAFF. The CDR3 DNA reads as TGTGCCAGCAGGCACCCTCCGGGGGCTGGGGGCACTGAAGCTTTCTTT.

The V and J genes are TRBV9 and TRBJ1-2; TRBD1 is a possible D gene (5 bases). V shed 0 bases and J shed 4 bases, with 13 bases lying between them. Germline CDR1 is SGDLS and CDR2 is YYNGEE. The CDR3 extends over 15 amino acids. For the CDR3, the DNA is TGTGCCAGCAGCGTAGGAATCGGGGCGGGCTATGGCTACACCTTC. Protein product: CASSVGIGAGYGYTF.

The rearrangement joins TRBV28 to TRBJ1-6; 7 bases agree with TRBD1. The CDR3 sequence is 15 residues long. The V segment lost 5 bases and the J segment 15 bases; nucleotides outside the gene matches: 16. Germline loops: CDR1 MDHEN, CDR2 SYDVKM. CDR3 sequence (DNA): TGTGCCAGCAGTCTAGGGGGCTCGGGGATTTCAGGCCTCCACTTT. It codes for CASSLGGSGISGLHF.

This clonotype was counted a few times. This sequence joins TRBV7-9 and TRBJ1-2; D is unresolved. This CDR3 region has 13 residues. The germline gives CDR1 SEHNR, CDR2 FQNEAQ (reference sequence). Trimming cost V 7 bases and J 7 bases, with 16 bases left between them. The CDR3 here is CASTPLTPFGYTF. In DNA, the CDR3 is TGTGCCAGCACCCCCCTAACCCCGTTTGGCTACACCTTC.

The rearrangement links TRBV20-1 to TRBJ1-2; 12 bases agree with TRBD1. Trimming at V came to 3 bases and at J to 2 bases, leaving 4 bases not matched to a gene. CDR1 is DFQATT and CDR2 is SNEGSKA in the germline V gene (reference sequence). There are 15 residues in the CDR3. Written as DNA, the CDR3 is TGCAGTGCTAGCGATGGGACAGGGGGCAACTATGGCTACACCTTC. It is translated as CSASDGTGGNYGYTF.

This clonotype was picked up many times. The chain uses TRBV6-2 or TRBV6-3 and TRBJ2-7, with D perhaps matching TRBD2 (5 bases). The CDR3 covers 15 residues. Per germline, CDR1 MNHEY and CDR2 SVGEGT. V gave up 4 bases and J gave up 3 bases, with 16 bases separating them. The CDR3 sequence: CASSWTRQDYYEQYF. The CDR3 nucleotides read TGTGCCAGCAGTTGGACCAGGCAAGACTACTACGAGCAGTACTTC.

This clonotype was observed at least ten times. The chain couples TRBV6-2 or TRBV6-3 to TRBJ2-4; D uncertain. Trimming shortened V by 4 bases and J by 1 base, and 11 bases separated the two germline ends. Germline lookup yields CDR1 MNHEY and CDR2 SVGEGT. The CDR3 contains 15 residues. Written as DNA, the CDR3 is TGTGCCAGCAGTTGGGCAGGACGGGCCAAAAACATTCAGTACTTC. Amino acid sequence: CASSWAGRAKNIQYF.

This clonotype was recorded at least ten times. The V gene is TRBV28, the J gene TRBJ2-7; D is ambiguous. This CDR3 contains 13 residues. Germline-derived CDR1 and CDR2 are MDHEN and SYDVKM. Trimming took off 8 bases at V and 0 bases at J, with 11 bases between the two ends. In DNA, the CDR3 is TGTGCCAGCTTCGAACATGGCTCCTACGAGCAGTACTTC. This gives the protein CASFEHGSYEQYF.

The V call is TRBV29-1, the J call TRBJ1-2; D remains ambiguous. Germline V gives CDR1 SQVTM, CDR2 ANQGSEA. Trimming pared 1 base from V and 4 bases from J, leaving 16 bases between. This CDR3 is 15 amino acids long. The CDR3 sequence is CSVEGVGIVPYGYTF. As DNA, the CDR3 is TGCAGCGTTGAAGGTGTAGGGATCGTTCCCTATGGCTACACCTTC.

This clonotype was recorded many times. V gene TRBV5-1 combines with J gene TRBJ2-5; tentative D call: TRBD1 (5 bases). V was shortened by 6 bases and J by 7 bases, with 16 bases between the two germline ends. This CDR3 is built from 13 residues. Germline CDR1 and CDR2: SGHRS and YFSETQ. The CDR3 DNA reads as TGCGCCAGCATGGGCAGGGATTTTGTGACCCAGTACTTC. Encoded protein: CASMGRDFVTQYF.

The rearrangement uses TRBV7-2 and TRBJ2-7, with 11 bases lining up with TRBD2. V lost 0 bases to trimming and J lost 6 bases; unmatched junction nucleotides: 4. Germline assignment: CDR1 SGHTA and CDR2 FQGNSA. The CDR3 loop spans 15 amino acids. The CDR3 is CASSLATSGKVEQYF. CDR3 nucleotide sequence: TGTGCCAGCAGCTTAGCGACTAGCGGGAAGGTCGAGCAGTACTTC.

In its sample, this clonotype was seen many times. The chain employs TRBV11-2 and TRBJ2-7; D remains ambiguous. The germline CDR1 and CDR2 sequences are SGHAT and FQNNGV. This CDR3 has 11 residues. V was clipped by 4 bases and J by 7 bases, with 8 bases between them. The CDR3 protein is CASSSTSEQYF. CDR3 coding DNA: TGTGCCAGCAGCTCCACGTCAGAGCAGTACTTC.

This clonotype occurred many times. The rearrangement uses TRBV7-3 and TRBJ1-1; D not certain. The CDR3 spans 15 residues. CDR1 is SGHTA and CDR2 is FQGTGA in the germline V gene. V was pared by 1 base and J by 1 base, with 10 bases between. CDR3 loop: CASSLRPRANTEAFF. Here the CDR3 DNA reads TGTGCCAGCAGCTTAAGGCCGAGGGCGAACACTGAAGCTTTCTTT.

The rearrangement uses TRBV27 and TRBJ1-4; D not certain. The CDR3 runs 16 residues. V was clipped by 6 bases and J by 8 bases, with 22 bases between them. The germline CDR1 and CDR2 sequences are MNHEY and SMNVEV (reference sequence). The CDR3 protein is CASSSSDGTFWEKLFF. The CDR3 DNA reads as TGTGCCAGCAGCTCCTCAGACGGTACTTTTTGGGAAAAACTGTTTTTT.

There are many counts of this clonotype. This sequence joins TRBV19 and TRBJ1-3; D remains ambiguous. The germline gives CDR1 LNHDA, CDR2 SQIVND (reference sequence). V was clipped by 5 bases and J by 0 bases, with 11 bases between them. The CDR3 covers 15 residues. CDR3 in amino acids: CASSEDGNSGNTIYF. Written as DNA, the CDR3 is TGTGCCAGTAGTGAAGACGGAAACTCTGGAAACACCATATATTTT.

This clonotype occurred many times. The chain joins TRBV2 to TRBJ1-1, with D unresolved. Trimming shortened V by 8 bases and J by 7 bases, and 17 bases separated the two germline ends. Germline CDR1 reads SNHLY; CDR2 reads FYNNEI. The CDR3 extends over 13 amino acids. CDR3 amino acids: CASARSGFNEAFF. In nucleotides, the CDR3 is TGTGCCAGCGCACGCTCAGGCTTTAATGAAGCTTTCTTT.

Concerning this clonotype itself: A much larger clonotype is one base distant, so this may be a read error. The rearrangement links TRBV12-3 or TRBV12-4 to TRBJ1-2; D is unclear. This CDR3 has 13 amino acids. The V end lost 6 bases, the J end lost 4 bases, and 12 bases lay between the germline ends. The CDR3 bases are TGTGCCAGCAGGGGGTCGGCAGTCTATGGCTACACCTTC. This translates into CASRGSAVYGYTF.

Ten or more counts support this clonotype. The chain has TRBV7-8 and TRBJ2-7; D not resolved. This CDR3 has 14 residues. V shed 3 bases and J shed 2 bases, with 11 bases lying between them. Germline V lookup: CDR1 SGHVS, CDR2 FQNEAQ. The CDR3 bases are TGTGCCAGCAGCTTCGACTGGCTTGCCTACGAGCAGTACTTC. This encodes CASSFDWLAYEQYF.

This clonotype came up many times. The rearrangement links TRBV10-3 to TRBJ1-5, with D tentatively TRBD1 (6 bases). CDR1 and CDR2 from the germline V gene are ENHRY and SYGVKD. With 9 bases removed from V and 3 bases from J, the gap between germline ends came to 12 bases. This CDR3 comprises 13 residues. The CDR3 region has the DNA TGTGCCATTGGACAGAGCAACAATCAGCCCCAGCATTTT. It translates to CAIGQSNNQPQHF.

This clonotype has ten or more counts. The V and J genes are TRBV7-9 and TRBJ2-7; D is perhaps TRBD1 (6 bases). The V end was cut by 4 bases, the J end by 1 base, with 14 bases between. Germline values: CDR1 SEHNR, CDR2 FQNEAQ (reference sequence). The CDR3 totals 15 residues. Here the CDR3 DNA reads TGTGCCAGCAGCTATGGTTGGGGGCTATCCTACGAGCAGTACTTC. This codes for CASSYGWGLSYEQYF. Using reference TRBV7-9 and TRBJ2-7 for the parts outside the CDR3, the full variable domain is DTGVSQNPRHKITKRGQNVTFRCDPISEHNRLYWYRQTLGQGPEFLTYFQNEAQLEKSRLLSDRFSAERPKGSFSTLEIQRTEQGDSAMYLCASSYGWGLSYEQYFGPGTRLTVT.

This clonotype was seen at least ten times. The J gene is TRBJ2-7, the V gene TRBV13, with 9 bases that match TRBD2. The V gene's germline CDR1 is PRHDT and CDR2 FYEKMQ (reference sequence). V trimming: 5 bases; J trimming: 4 bases; junction bases outside the gene matches: 9. This CDR3 region has 15 residues. The CDR3, as DNA: TGTGCCAGCAGCCCCTTGGTGACTAGCGGATACGAGCAGTACTTC. Its translation: CASSPLVTSGYEQYF. The whole variable domain, remainder taken from reference TRBV13 and TRBJ2-7, is AAGVIQSPRHLIKEKRETATLKCYPIPRHDTVYWYQQGPGQDPQFLISFYEKMQSDKGSIPDRFSAQQFSDYHSELNMSSLELGDSALYFCASSPLVTSGYEQYFGPGTRLTVT.

This clonotype appeared many times. The V and J genes are TRBV9 and TRBJ2-6, with D maybe TRBD2 (5 bases). Trimming shortened V by 4 bases and J by 3 bases, and 11 bases separated the two germline ends. This CDR3 has 15 residues. CDR1 is SGDLS, CDR2 YYNGEE, per germline. CDR3 protein: CASSPRGGGANVLTF. DNA of the CDR3: TGTGCCAGCAGCCCACGAGGAGGTGGGGCCAACGTCCTGACTTTC.

The chain joins TRBV12-3 or TRBV12-4 to TRBJ1-2; possible D gene TRBD1, 5 bases. With 5 bases removed from V and 2 bases from J, the gap between germline ends came to 15 bases. The CDR3 runs 15 residues. This chain's CDR3 is CASSTYGTPNYGYTF. Here the CDR3 DNA reads TGTGCCAGCAGTACATACGGGACGCCGAACTATGGCTACACCTTC.

CDR3 DNA sequence: TGCGCCAGCAGCTTCTCATCCCAGGCTGGAAACACCATATATTTT. Translated, it gives CASSFSSQAGNTIYF. The chain has TRBV5-1 and TRBJ1-3; no clear D gene. Per the germline V gene, CDR1 is SGHRS and CDR2 is YFSETQ. V lost 2 bases, J lost 2 bases, and 11 bases lay in between. The CDR3 sequence is 15 residues long.